A selection of T cell receptor beta chains follows, all from one sample in a study of blood T cell repertoires in COVID-19. Using immunoSEQ multiplex PCR, the repertoire was profiled, and TCRdb retains in-frame clones only, with some absent. In the table there are about 150,000 clones, approximately 84% of which are singletons. Specimen: peripheral blood. The origin of the receptors is a woman in her sixties or seventies with COVID-19, enrolled during active disease. Both conserved end residues are part of each CDR3. Each record gives: J gene, CDR3 length, V gene, D gene, clone size, CDR3 protein, CDR3 DNA. D genes are given only for firm matches. Clone size is shown for a subset of rows, as once, few, many or a class of expanded clone.

>TRBJ2-1|14|TRBV5-1|-|-
CATRKGGGYNEQFF
TGCGCCACCAGGAAGGGGGGGGGCTACAATGAGCAGTTCTTC
>TRBJ1-2|13|TRBV5-5|TRBD1|-
CASSSQGIYGYTF
TGTGCCAGCAGCTCACAGGGGATCTATGGCTACACCTTC
>TRBJ2-7|16|TRBV7-8|-|-
CASSLEALGHNYEQYF
TGTGCCAGCAGCTTAGAGGCCCTTGGACATAATTACGAGCAGTACTTC
>TRBJ2-2|15|TRBV7-2|-|-
CASSLARGNTGELFF
TGTGCCAGCAGCTTAGCCCGGGGGAACACCGGGGAGCTGTTTTTT
>TRBJ2-1|20|TRBV4-1|-|few
CASSQDPLGLSRELYNEQFF
TGCGCCAGCAGCCAAGATCCCTTGGGACTTTCTCGAGAACTCTACAATGAGCAGTTCTTC
>TRBJ2-2|17|TRBV5-1|TRBD2|-
CASRDGSGVTNTGELFF
TGCGCCAGCAGGGATGGTAGCGGGGTAACGAACACCGGGGAGCTGTTTTTT
>TRBJ1-3|17|TRBV19|TRBD1|-
CASSMGQGIGTGNTIYF
TGTGCCAGTAGTATGGGACAGGGAATTGGAACTGGAAACACCATATATTTT
>TRBJ1-5|16|TRBV18|-|-
CASSPPGQRPNQPQHF
TGTGCCAGCTCACCACCGGGACAACGCCCTAATCAGCCCCAGCATTTT
>TRBJ1-1|16|TRBV5-8|-|-
CASSLPLRGMNTEAFF
TGTGCCAGCAGCTTGCCACTCAGGGGCATGAACACTGAAGCTTTCTTT
>TRBJ1-1|14|TRBV6-5|-|-
CASSYYGRNTEAFF
TGTGCCAGCAGTTACTACGGTAGGAACACTGAAGCTTTCTTT
>TRBJ1-1|14|TRBV5-1|-|-
CASSFPSGDTEAFF
TGCGCCAGCAGCTTCCCTTCAGGGGACACTGAAGCTTTCTTT
>TRBJ2-5|16|TRBV20-1|TRBD2|-
CSASRASGGLGETQYF
TGCAGTGCTAGTAGGGCTAGCGGGGGCCTGGGAGAGACCCAGTACTTC
>TRBJ1-2|14|TRBV19|TRBD1|-
CASSTGQRAYGYTF
TGTGCCAGTAGTACGGGACAGCGGGCCTATGGCTACACCTTC
>TRBJ2-1|15|TRBV6-6|TRBD2|-
CASSSSGGAYNEQFF
TGTGCCAGCAGTTCTAGCGGGGGGGCCTACAATGAGCAGTTCTTC
>TRBJ2-1|15|TRBV6-2/TRBV6-3|TRBD1|-
CASSLLGQGNNEQFF
TGTGCCAGCAGTCTCTTGGGACAGGGTAACAATGAGCAGTTCTTC
>TRBJ1-4|14|TRBV13|TRBD1|-
CASSPGQGTQKLFF
TGTGCCAGCAGCCCCGGACAGGGGACTCAAAAACTGTTTTTT
>TRBJ1-1|13|TRBV6-4|-|once
CASGRDAGTEAFF
TGTGCCAGCGGCCGGGATGCGGGGACTGAAGCTTTCTTT
>TRBJ2-2|15|TRBV3-1/TRBV3-2|TRBD1|-
CASSLGTGPTGELFF
TGTGCCAGCAGTCTTGGGACAGGTCCCACCGGGGAGCTGTTTTTT
>TRBJ2-5|12|TRBV29-1|-|-
CSVEGAIGTQYF
TGCAGCGTTGAAGGGGCCATCGGGACCCAGTACTTC
>TRBJ1-3|14|TRBV5-4|-|once
CASGFRGLENTIYF
TGTGCCAGCGGATTCAGGGGCCTAGAAAACACCATATATTTT
>TRBJ1-5|18|TRBV15|-|-
CATSRVSISGFSNQPQHF
TGTGCCACCAGCAGAGTATCGATTTCAGGTTTCAGCAATCAGCCCCAGCATTTT
>TRBJ1-2|13|TRBV6-6|TRBD1|once
CASSSQGSYGYTF
TGTGCCAGCAGTTCACAGGGGTCCTATGGCTACACCTTC
>TRBJ1-2|15|TRBV29-1|-|-
CSVGGRTGLNYGYTF
TGCAGCGTCGGGGGGCGGACCGGTCTTAACTATGGCTACACCTTC
>TRBJ1-2|15|TRBV19|-|-
CASSHTGSSNYGYTF
TGTGCCAGTAGTCATACAGGGTCCTCTAACTATGGCTACACCTTC
>TRBJ1-2|13|TRBV7-2|-|-
CASSLIAGKGYTF
TGTGCCAGCAGCTTAATCGCGGGCAAAGGCTACACCTTC
>TRBJ2-7|14|TRBV7-8|TRBD1|-
CASSLQGVDVEQYF
TGTGCCAGCAGCTTACAGGGGGTCGACGTCGAGCAGTACTTC
>TRBJ1-2|12|TRBV7-2|-|-
CASSFDSDRYTF
TGTGCCAGCAGCTTCGACAGTGATCGCTACACCTTC
>TRBJ2-3|14|TRBV5-1|TRBD1|-
CATKIGTATDTQYF
TGCGCCACCAAAATCGGGACAGCCACAGATACGCAGTATTTT
>TRBJ1-1|9|TRBV10-1|-|-
CASNIRGGF
TGCGCCAGCAACATCAGGGGTGGGTTT
>TRBJ2-7|15|TRBV19|TRBD1|once
CASSIGTGRAYEQYF
TGTGCCAGTAGTATCGGGACAGGGCGGGCCTACGAGCAGTACTTC
>TRBJ2-7|16|TRBV10-3|TRBD2|-
CAISEGTSGRLGEQYF
TGTGCCATCAGTGAAGGGACTAGCGGGAGGCTAGGCGAGCAGTACTTC
>TRBJ2-4|13|TRBV7-3|-|once
CASSFNRENIQYF
TGTGCCAGCAGCTTCAACAGGGAAAACATTCAGTACTTC
>TRBJ2-7|14|TRBV10-3|TRBD1|once
CALAPDRVGGEQYF
TGTGCCCTGGCACCGGACAGGGTGGGGGGCGAGCAGTACTTC
>TRBJ1-5|15|TRBV6-5|-|-
CASPSTGHSNQPQHF
TGTGCCAGCCCCTCTACAGGACATAGCAATCAGCCCCAGCATTTT
>TRBJ1-6|13|TRBV5-4|-|-
CASRLEGGSPLHF
TGTGCCAGCAGGCTAGAAGGAGGCTCACCCCTCCACTTT
>TRBJ1-6|15|TRBV6-5|-|-
CASSPGTTNNSPLHF
TGTGCCAGCAGTCCCGGGACAACGAATAATTCACCCCTCCACTTT
>TRBJ1-6|14|TRBV19|-|-
CASSIPGERSPLHF
TGTGCCAGTAGTATCCCAGGGGAGAGATCACCCCTCCACTTT
>TRBJ1-2|14|TRBV18|TRBD1|once
CASSPPDRVGGYTF
TGTGCCAGCTCACCACCCGACAGGGTAGGTGGCTACACCTTC
>TRBJ1-1|16|TRBV19|TRBD1|-
CASSSRDRGPNTEAFF
TGTGCCAGTAGTTCCCGGGACAGGGGTCCGAACACTGAAGCTTTCTTT
>TRBJ1-1|13|TRBV7-9|-|-
CASIWGGTTEAFF
TGTGCCAGCATCTGGGGGGGGACCACTGAAGCTTTCTTT
>TRBJ1-1|15|TRBV25-1|TRBD1|-
CASGAGRGQGTEAFF
TGTGCCAGCGGAGCCGGCAGGGGGCAAGGCACTGAAGCTTTCTTT
>TRBJ2-4|14|TRBV6-5|-|-
CASSPRQVGNIQYF
TGTGCCAGCAGCCCAAGACAGGTCGGGAACATTCAGTACTTC
>TRBJ1-1|14|TRBV3-1/TRBV3-2|TRBD1|-
CASSVGTGASEAFF
TGTGCCAGCAGCGTCGGGACAGGGGCCAGTGAAGCTTTCTTT
>TRBJ1-2|17|TRBV21-1|-|-
CASSKHVYCGDRWGYTF
TGTGCCAGCAGCAAGCATGTATACTGCGGGGACCGCTGGGGCTACACCTTC
>TRBJ2-7|13|TRBV20-1|TRBD1|few
CSASFGTGYEQYF
TGCAGTGCTAGTTTCGGGACAGGGTACGAGCAGTACTTC
>TRBJ1-2|15|TRBV7-9|-|-
CASSVPGPTNYGYTF
TGTGCCAGCAGCGTCCCAGGGCCCACTAACTATGGCTACACCTTC
>TRBJ2-7|17|TRBV27|TRBD1|-
CASSLLSGTGISYEQYF
TGTGCCAGCAGTTTATTGTCGGGGACAGGGATTTCCTACGAGCAGTACTTC
>TRBJ1-1|13|TRBV9|-|-
CASSVQGNTEAFF
TGTGCCAGCAGCGTCCAGGGGAACACTGAAGCTTTCTTT
>TRBJ2-6|17|TRBV7-9|-|-
CASKTERRDSGANVLTF
TGTGCCAGCAAGACAGAAAGGCGAGACTCTGGGGCCAACGTCCTGACTTTC
>TRBJ2-1|19|TRBV18|TRBD2|-
CASSPRLAGGQSSYNEQFF
TGTGCCAGCTCACCCAGACTAGCGGGGGGCCAAAGCTCCTACAATGAGCAGTTCTTC
>TRBJ1-5|11|TRBV6-2/TRBV6-3|-|-
CASSSGVAQHF
TGTGCCAGCAGTTCGGGTGTAGCCCAGCATTTT
>TRBJ1-1|13|TRBV5-5|-|-
CASSPEGGTEAFF
TGTGCCAGCAGCCCCGAGGGGGGGACTGAAGCTTTCTTT
>TRBJ2-1|15|TRBV19|TRBD2|-
CASSIPLAGGNEQFF
TGTGCCAGTAGTATCCCACTAGCGGGAGGGAATGAGCAGTTCTTC
>TRBJ2-1|16|TRBV15|TRBD1|once
CATSRGGTEGLNEQFF
TGTGCCACCAGCAGAGGTGGGACAGAGGGCCTCAATGAGCAGTTCTTC
>TRBJ1-5|18|TRBV27|-|-
CASSPIIRIGASNQPQHF
TGTGCCAGCAGCCCGATAATTAGAATCGGAGCTAGCAATCAGCCCCAGCATTTT
>TRBJ1-4|15|TRBV10-2|-|-
CASSESGRVGEKLFF
TGCGCCAGCAGTGAGTCGGGCAGGGTGGGAGAAAAACTGTTTTTT
>TRBJ1-2|12|TRBV7-9|-|-
CASSLTGPSYTF
TGTGCCAGCAGCTTGACAGGTCCCAGCTACACCTTC
>TRBJ2-1|14|TRBV29-1|-|-
CSGTYRVSGNEQFF
TGCAGCGGAACTTACAGGGTATCAGGCAATGAGCAGTTCTTC
>TRBJ2-7|15|TRBV7-8|-|-
CASSLMFKSSYEQYF
TGTGCCAGCAGCTTAATGTTTAAGAGCTCCTACGAGCAGTACTTC